The 10 T cell receptor beta chains below come from one sample, sequenced in a study of T cell clonality in common variable immunodeficiency. Findings of the study overall: Common variable immunodeficiency TCR beta sequences reportedly had fewer deletions and N-nucleotide insertions.

The antigens of these receptors remain unknown. Sequencing was performed with immunoSEQ multiplex PCR; in TCRdb, only in-frame clones are kept and a portion is missing. The sample contains approximately 20,000 clones, none occurring once; about 2.5% lies in the top ten. The sequencing input was peripheral blood mononuclear cells. These receptors were collected from a human donor with common variable immunodeficiency.

This clone was counted at least ten times. The read halts 3 residues ahead of the CDR3 end, with the missing end drawn from the germline J gene. The J gene is TRBJ1-5, the V gene TRBV30, with D possibly being TRBD1 (5 bases). The CDR3 covers 17 residues. The V gene lost 2 bases and the J gene lost 2 bases, with 19 bases spanning the gap. The germline V gene encodes CDR1 GTSNPN and CDR2 SVGIG (reference sequence). This chain's CDR3 is CAWSPPLAGRGNQPQHF. The DNA read from the CDR3 is TGTGCCTGGAGTCCCCCTCTCGCAGGGCGCGGCAATCAGCCC.

This clone was seen ten or more times. The observed sequence ends 3 residues before the CDR3 terminus, with the missing tail filled in from the germline J gene. This chain links TRBV20-1 with TRBJ1-5; a possible D gene is TRBD1 (5 bases). V was clipped by 0 bases and J by 0 bases, with 15 bases between them. Germline CDR1 and CDR2: DFQATT and SNEGSKA (reference sequence). The CDR3 length is 17 residues. The CDR3 DNA, read in part, is TGCAGTGCTAGAGATTCGAGTTCAGGGTATAGCAATCAGCCC. Translated: CSARDSSSGYSNQP. In full, the CDR3 reads CSARDSSSGYSNQPQHF.

This clone was recorded many times. From the germline J gene comes the end of the CDR3, since the read stops 3 residues before it. The J gene is TRBJ2-7, the V gene TRBV6-1; unclear D gene. Germline lookup yields CDR1 MNHNS and CDR2 SASEGT. CDR3 length equals 12 residues. Trimming stripped 3 bases from V and 3 bases from J, with 6 bases between. The CDR3: CASSDHSYEQYF. CDR3 DNA, as far as it was read: TGTGCCAGCAGTGACCATAGCTACGAG.

By proportion, this clone is medium-sized (0.01 to 0.1%). From the germline J gene comes the end of the CDR3, since the read stops 3 residues before it. This rearrangement joins TRBV7-8 to TRBJ2-5, with D uncertain. The CDR3 consists of 12 residues. The germline V gene has CDR1 SGHVS and CDR2 FQNEAQ. Trimming stripped 8 bases from V and 5 bases from J, with 12 bases between. The DNA read from the CDR3 is TGTGCCAGCCGATTCCTCGGGGAGACC. Translation gives CASRFLGET. The full CDR3 protein is CASRFLGETQYF.

This clone is medium-sized (0.01 to 0.1%) in the sample. The CDR3 end falls 3 residues outside the read, so it is completed with the germline J gene. This chain links TRBV19 with TRBJ1-5, with a possible D match to TRBD1 (6 bases). CDR1 is LNHDA and CDR2 is SQIVND in the germline V gene (reference sequence). This CDR3 spans 14 amino acids. With 7 bases removed from V and 7 bases from J, the gap between germline ends came to 17 bases. CDR3 amino acids: CASNLDSRGQPQHF. The DNA read from the CDR3 is TGTGCCAGTAACCTGGACAGTCGTGGCCAGCCC.

This clone was seen repeatedly, ten times or more. From the germline J gene comes the end of the CDR3, since the read stops 3 residues before it. The chain joins TRBV28 to TRBJ2-5; 8 bases line up with TRBD2. Germline V gene lookup returns CDR1 MDHEN and CDR2 SYDVKM. This CDR3 has 15 residues. Trimming at V came to 11 bases and at J to 7 bases, leaving 18 bases not matched to a gene. The covered CDR3 bases are TGTGCCGCCCCGGGGCAGTCGGGGGGGCAATGGACC. This translates into CAAPGQSGGQWT. The whole CDR3 protein is CAAPGQSGGQWTQYF.

This clone was found many times. The CDR3 end falls 3 residues outside the read, so it is completed with the germline J gene. The rearrangement uses TRBV20-1 and TRBJ2-3; the D gene is possibly TRBD2 (6 bases). This CDR3 spans 14 amino acids. Germline-derived CDR1 and CDR2 are DFQATT and SNEGSKA (reference sequence). V shed 3 bases and J shed 4 bases, with 14 bases lying between them. CDR3 sequence: CSASLGSGADTQYF. The covered CDR3 bases are TGCAGTGCTAGTCTGGGTTCGGGGGCAGATACG.

As regards this clone: The read comes to an end 3 residues before the CDR3 does, leaving the germline J gene to fill in the end. The V gene is TRBV10-1, the J gene TRBJ2-1; 10 bases are a match to TRBD2. The CDR3 is 16 amino acids. Trimming cost V 2 bases and J 8 bases; bases outside gene matches: 9. CDR1 is WNHNN, CDR2 SYGVQD, per germline (reference sequence). CDR3 loop: CASSELAGEGHHEQFF. The sequenced part of the CDR3 DNA is TGCGCCAGCAGTGAGCTAGCGGGAGAGGGGCATCATGAG.

This clone appeared many times. The CDR3 extends 3 residues past the end of the read, so its final part is completed from the germline J gene. The chain joins TRBV7-3 to TRBJ2-3, with 10 bases that match TRBD2. Germline CDR1 reads SGHTA; CDR2 reads FQGTGA. This CDR3 is built from 15 residues. The J segment lost 1 base and the V segment lost 3 bases, leaving 1 base of the junction unmatched. CDR3 DNA, as far as it was read: TGTGCCAGCAGCTTGGGGACTAGCGGCACAGATACG. It is translated as CASSLGTSGTDT. The entire CDR3 reads CASSLGTSGTDTQYF.

At least ten counts were recorded for this clone. Read sequence stops 3 residues before the CDR3 end, and the germline J gene provides the missing end. V gene TRBV6-1 combines with J gene TRBJ1-5, with D perhaps matching TRBD1 (6 bases). Trimming cost V 4 bases and J 4 bases, with 8 bases left between them. Germline-derived CDR1 and CDR2 are MNHNS and SASEGT. The CDR3 is 13 amino acids. Incomplete CDR3 DNA: TGTGCCAGCAGTGGACAGGTGAATCAGCCC. Translation gives CASSGQVNQP. The whole CDR3 protein is CASSGQVNQPQHF.